The 31 T cell receptor beta chains below all came from one sample that was sequenced in a study of blood T cells in healthy people across ages (dated by TCRdb to between 2015 and 2017). The library was made by 5' RACE. The sequencer listed for this sample is Illumina HiSeq 2500. The second PCR ran for roughly 7 to 11 cycles and used a J-beta primer mix along with a sample-barcoded 5' primer. The public sequencing data were trimmed at Q25 with fastp and processed into clonotypes with MiXCR by TCRdb, which kept only in-frame beta chains. Rows merge per CDR3 protein into single entries with the most common DNA and genes. For this sample there are 850,000 to 1,000,000 distinct CDR3 sequences; under 50% appear just once. The top ten hold 13% of the sample. The sequenced material came from blood. Source of these receptors: a young man in good health.

The chain employs TRBV7-9 and TRBJ2-1, with 13 bases fitting TRBD2. The CDR3 is made up of 16 amino acids. Germline assignment: CDR1 SEHNR and CDR2 FQNEAQ (reference sequence). Unmatched junction bases numbered 1, after V lost 0 bases and J lost 5 bases. The CDR3, as DNA: TGTGCCAGCAGCTTAGCGGGACTAGCGGGAAACAATGAGCAGTTCTTC. Translated, it gives CASSLAGLAGNNEQFF. The complete variable domain, with remaining parts taken from reference TRBV7-9 and TRBJ2-1, reads DTGVSQNPRHKITKRGQNVTFRCDPISEHNRLYWYRQTLGQGPEFLTYFQNEAQLEKSRLLSDRFSAERPKGSFSTLEIQRTEQGDSAMYLCASSLAGLAGNNEQFFGPGTRLTVL.

This rearrangement joins TRBV5-1 to TRBJ2-1, with TRBD2 matching over 9 bases. This CDR3 is 16 amino acids long. Trimming took 4 bases from V and 0 from J; bases not matched to a gene: 5. Germline V lookup: CDR1 SGHRS, CDR2 YFSETQ. CDR3: CASSTSGQSSYNEQFF. The DNA of the CDR3 is TGCGCCAGCAGCACTAGCGGGCAGAGCTCCTACAATGAGCAGTTCTTC.

This chain joins TRBV7-2 and TRBJ2-6; D uncertain. CDR1 and CDR2 (germline): SGHTA, FQGNSA. The CDR3 runs 13 residues. With 11 bases removed from V and 0 bases from J, the gap between germline ends came to 8 bases. The CDR3 loop reads CAPRPSGANVLTF. DNA for the CDR3: TGTGCCCCAAGGCCCTCTGGGGCCAACGTCCTGACTTTC.

This clonotype occurred a few times. This chain joins TRBV10-3 and TRBJ2-3, with a tentative D call TRBD1 (5 bases). V shed 3 bases and J shed 0 bases, with 10 bases lying between them. CDR1 is ENHRY and CDR2 is SYGVKD in the germline V gene. CDR3 length: 15 residues. In DNA, the CDR3 is TGTGCCATCAGTGACAGGACATCCAGCACAGATACGCAGTATTTT. This gives the protein CAISDRTSSTDTQYF.

This chain uses TRBV5-1 with TRBJ2-1; 9 nucleotides align to TRBD1. The assigned J gene may be wrong: the sequence end matches TRBJ2-7 better. There are 14 residues in the CDR3. Looked up from germline, CDR1 is SGHRS and CDR2 is YFSETQ. The CDR3 region has the DNA TGCGCCAGCAGCAACAGGGGGCTCTACAATGAGCAGTACTTC. Residues: CASSNRGLYNEQYF.

The chain couples TRBV7-9 to TRBJ2-3, with 10 bases matching TRBD1. The V segment lost 4 bases and the J segment 2 bases; nucleotides outside the gene matches: 15. The CDR3 length is 19 residues. Germline V gene lookup returns CDR1 SEHNR and CDR2 FQNEAQ (reference sequence). The CDR3 sequence: CASSSLAIPGQGNTDTQYF. CDR3 in DNA: TGTGCCAGCAGCTCCCTCGCTATACCGGGACAGGGGAACACAGATACGCAGTATTTT.

Remarks on this clonotype: Compared with germline, one end of the junction differs, possibly owing to a read error. The chain couples TRBV11-1 to TRBJ2-3; maybe TRBD2 (6 bases). The V gene's germline CDR1 is SGHAT and CDR2 FQDESV (reference sequence). The CDR3 extends over 16 amino acids. The CDR3 loop reads CASSLGVASGTDTQYF. In DNA form, the CDR3 reads TGCGCCAGCAGCTTAGGTGTGGCTAGCGGCACAGATACGCAGTATTTT.

This clonotype was counted between two and nine times. This sequence joins TRBV4-1 and TRBJ2-1, with TRBD1 identical over 7 bases. V was clipped by 4 bases and J by 5 bases; unmatched bases: 8. Per the germline V gene, CDR1 is MGHRA and CDR2 is YSYEKL. This CDR3 comprises 15 residues. CDR3 DNA: TGCGCCAGCAGCCTTTATTGGACAGGAAACAATGAGCAGTTCTTC. As protein: CASSLYWTGNNEQFF.

This clonotype was picked up a small number of times. This rearrangement joins TRBV27 to TRBJ2-1; a possible D gene is TRBD1 (7 bases). Trimming stripped 9 bases from V and 3 bases from J, with 18 bases between. Looked up from germline, CDR1 is MNHEY and CDR2 is SMNVEV (reference sequence). CDR3 length equals 15 residues. CDR3 residues: CASKQGLGLYNEQFF. The CDR3 region has the DNA TGTGCCAGTAAACAGGGGCTGGGACTCTACAATGAGCAGTTCTTC.

The CDR3, as DNA: TGCGCCAGCAGCCCCCAGACAGGGGGCTCGTCCGAGCAGTACTTC. Translating gives CASSPQTGGSSEQYF. V gene TRBV5-1 combines with J gene TRBJ2-7, with 10 positions matching TRBD1. The CDR3 totals 15 residues. CDR1 and CDR2 (germline): SGHRS, YFSETQ. The V gene end was trimmed by 4 bases and the J gene end by 6 bases; junction bases not matched to a gene: 10. Looking up the rest from reference TRBV5-1 and TRBJ2-7 gives the full variable domain: KAGVTQTPRYLIKTRGQQVTLSCSPISGHRSVSWYQQTPGQGLQFLFEYFSETQRNKGNFPGRFSGRQFSNSRSEMNVSTLELGDSALYLCASSPQTGGSSEQYFGPGTRLTVT.

The chain carries TRBV6-5 and TRBJ2-6; no definite D call. Germline CDR1 and CDR2: MNHEY and SVGAGI. V dropped 0 bases and J dropped 0 bases, with 9 bases sitting between them. The CDR3 loop spans 17 amino acids. CDR3 residues: CASSYSRLSSGANVLTF. As DNA, the CDR3 is TGTGCCAGCAGTTACTCCAGACTGAGCTCTGGGGCCAACGTCCTGACTTTC.

The rearrangement links TRBV20-1 to TRBJ1-5; D is possibly TRBD1 (6 bases). From germline, CDR1 is DFQATT and CDR2 SNEGSKA (reference sequence). The CDR3 loop spans 14 amino acids. With 6 bases removed from V and 2 bases from J, the gap between germline ends came to 14 bases. The CDR3 spells CSAPPRTGNQPQHF. CDR3 DNA sequence: TGCAGTGCCCCTCCCCGGACAGGCAATCAGCCCCAGCATTTT.

The chain combines TRBV10-3 with TRBJ2-1, with D possibly called TRBD1 or TRBD2 (5 bases each). V lost 3 bases and J lost 7, with 16 bases in between. The CDR3 loop spans 15 amino acids. Germline V CDR1 and CDR2: ENHRY, SYGVKD. CDR3 DNA: TGTGCCATCAGTGACGGGACCCCCTGGATAAATGAGCAGTTCTTC. It translates to CAISDGTPWINEQFF.

This chain links TRBV4-2 with TRBJ2-6; D possibly matches TRBD1 or TRBD2 (5 bases each). The V end was cut by 0 bases, the J end by 2 bases, with 11 bases between. Germline assignment: CDR1 LGHNA and CDR2 YNFKEQ. This CDR3 is 17 amino acids long. The CDR3 sequence: CASSQDTGLAGANVLTF. The CDR3 DNA reads TGTGCCAGCAGCCAAGATACAGGACTTGCTGGGGCCAACGTCCTGACTTTC.

This clonotype was counted between two and nine times. In DNA, the CDR3 is TGCAGTGCTAGAGGGGGGGCCTACGCAGATACGCAGTATTTT. Translation gives CSARGGAYADTQYF. This chain joins TRBV20-1 and TRBJ2-3, with D perhaps TRBD1 or TRBD2 (6 bases each). CDR1 is DFQATT and CDR2 is SNEGSKA in the germline V gene (reference sequence). Trimming stripped 1 base from V and 4 bases from J, with 12 bases between. The CDR3 covers 14 residues.

Many counts were recorded for this clonotype. The chain recombines TRBV6-2 or TRBV6-3 with TRBJ2-5, with 9 bases that match TRBD1. V gave up 4 bases and J gave up 4 bases; unmatched junction bases: 1. The CDR3 length is 13 residues. CDR1 is MNHEY, CDR2 SVGEGT, per germline. CDR3 DNA: TGTGCCAGCAGTTCGACAGGGGGAGAGACCCAGTACTTC. This gives the protein CASSSTGGETQYF.

For this clonotype: Compared with germline, one end of the junction differs, possibly owing to a read error. The chain joins TRBV7-2 to TRBJ1-5; tentative D call: TRBD1 (6 bases). Germline CDR1 SGHTA, CDR2 FQGNSA. This CDR3 region has 15 residues. CDR3 sequence (DNA): TGTGTCAGCAGCCTGGGGGAGGGGGGGCTTCAGCCCCAGCATTTT. Protein: CVSSLGEGGLQPQHF.

The chain recombines TRBV27 with TRBJ1-5, with 11 positions matching TRBD1. Germline CDR1 is MNHEY and CDR2 is SMNVEV (reference sequence). The CDR3 is made up of 16 amino acids. V shed 5 bases, J shed 4 bases, and the junction held 7 bases outside the gene matches. The CDR3 loop is CASSRGTGGANQPQHF. CDR3 in DNA: TGTGCCAGCAGTAGGGGGACAGGGGGAGCGAATCAGCCCCAGCATTTT.

The V call is TRBV28, the J call TRBJ1-1; TRBD1 matches at 7 bases. The V gene end was trimmed by 6 bases and the J gene end by 1 base; junction bases not matched to a gene: 8. This CDR3 has 15 amino acids. Germline CDR1 reads MDHEN; CDR2 reads SYDVKM. The CDR3 DNA reads TGTGCCAGCAGACAAACCGGGACAGCGAACACTGAAGCTTTCTTT. Protein product: CASRQTGTANTEAFF.

This clonotype was found once. Its ends do not fully match the called genes, so a read error is possible. V is TRBV6-1 and J is TRBJ1-4; a possible D gene is TRBD1 (5 bases). This CDR3 is 12 amino acids long. CDR1 and CDR2 (germline): MNHNS, SASEGT. The CDR3 nucleotides read TGTGCCACCCTGGGACGGGATGAAAAACCGTTTTTT. Its translation is CATLGRDEKPFF.

This clonotype has only a few counts. The rearrangement links TRBV6-1 to TRBJ2-7; tentative D call: TRBD2 (5 bases). From germline, CDR1 is MNHNS and CDR2 SASEGT. V was shortened by 4 bases and J by 6 bases, with 16 bases between the two germline ends. The CDR3 loop spans 14 amino acids. CDR3 residues: CASSVEILGGEQYF. DNA of the CDR3: TGTGCCAGCAGTGTAGAGATACTAGGAGGCGAGCAGTACTTC.

The chain employs TRBV12-3 or TRBV12-4 and TRBJ1-1, with D unclear. The CDR3 consists of 14 residues. Deletions cut 6 bases from V and 4 bases from J, with 15 bases between. In nucleotides, the CDR3 is TGTGCCAGCAGCTCTCCTTCGAGGAGCACTGAAGCTTTCTTT. This gives the protein CASSSPSRSTEAFF.

The J gene is TRBJ2-2, the V gene TRBV3-1; D gene uncertain. Germline CDR1 and CDR2: LGHDT and YNNKEL (reference sequence). This CDR3 has 15 residues. V was clipped by 1 base and J by 0 bases, with 6 bases between them. Here the CDR3 reads CASSQVRSNTGELFF. The CDR3 DNA reads TGTGCCAGCAGCCAAGTCAGATCGAACACCGGGGAGCTGTTTTTT.

This clonotype is a singleton in its sample. The chain is built from TRBV6-1 and TRBJ2-6; a possible D gene is TRBD2 (5 bases). CDR1 and CDR2 from the germline V gene are MNHNS and SASEGT. The V end lost 8 bases, the J end lost 2 bases, and 10 bases lay between the germline ends. The CDR3 has 14 amino acids. CDR3 DNA: TGTGCCAGCGGAGGCGCCCCTGGGGCCAACGTCCTGACTTTC. This translates into CASGGAPGANVLTF.

This clonotype occurred a few times. J is TRBJ2-7 and V is TRBV29-1, with D uncertain. Germline values: CDR1 SQVTM, CDR2 ANQGSEA. The ends were cut back, 1 base at V and 0 bases at J, with 13 bases in the middle. The CDR3 has 15 amino acids. The CDR3 spells CSVEVRRPNSYEQYF. CDR3 in DNA: TGCAGCGTTGAAGTGAGACGGCCGAACTCCTACGAGCAGTACTTC.

J is TRBJ1-1 and V is TRBV3-1; D is undetermined. CDR1 and CDR2 from the germline V gene are LGHDT and YNNKEL (reference sequence). The CDR3 is 14 amino acids. The V end lost 0 bases, the J end lost 11 bases, and 16 bases lay between the germline ends. Here the CDR3 reads CASSQEGIDHRAFF. CDR3 sequence (DNA): TGTGCCAGCAGCCAAGAGGGGATAGACCATAGGGCTTTCTTT. Complete variable domain (other parts from reference TRBV3-1 and TRBJ1-1): DTAVSQTPKYLVTQMGNDKSIKCEQNLGHDTMYWYKQDSKKFLKIMFSYNNKELIINETVPNRFSPKSPDKAHLNLHINSLELGDSAVYFCASSQEGIDHRAFFGQGTRLTVV.

The rearrangement links TRBV18 to TRBJ2-7; 7 nucleotides align to TRBD1. V lost 4 bases and J lost 2; bases outside the gene matches: 11. Germline V gene lookup returns CDR1 KGHSH and CDR2 LQKENI. The length of the CDR3 is 16 residues. The CDR3 DNA is TGTGCCAGCTCACTCAAAAACCGGGACAGTCCCTACGAGCAGTACTTC. Its translation is CASSLKNRDSPYEQYF.

The chain couples TRBV12-3 or TRBV12-4 to TRBJ1-6; D is unresolved. CDR3 length equals 16 residues. Trimming cost V 6 bases and J 3 bases, with 15 bases left between them. The CDR3 sequence is CASRAGDRNYNSPLHF. Written as DNA, the CDR3 is TGTGCCAGCAGGGCGGGAGACCGCAACTATAATTCACCCCTCCACTTT.

This clonotype was seen many times. The chain recombines TRBV3-1 with TRBJ2-5, with TRBD2 matching over 15 bases. CDR1 is LGHDT, CDR2 YNNKEL, per germline (reference sequence). Trimming at V came to 1 base and at J to 4 bases, leaving 13 bases not matched to a gene. The CDR3 sequence is 20 residues long. CDR3 sequence: CASSQGTSGGASGRGETQYF. CDR3 DNA: TGTGCCAGCAGCCAAGGGACTAGCGGGGGGGCATCGGGAAGGGGAGAGACCCAGTACTTC.

The V gene is TRBV20-1, the J gene TRBJ2-7; D is uncertain. Germline lookup yields CDR1 DFQATT and CDR2 SNEGSKA (reference sequence). This CDR3 is 13 amino acids long. Trimming took 0 bases from V and 0 from J, leaving 6 bases between them. The CDR3 is CSARDGNSYEQYF. The CDR3 DNA follows: TGCAGTGCTAGAGATGGGAACTCCTACGAGCAGTACTTC.

The chain carries TRBV20-1 and TRBJ1-5; possible D gene TRBD1, 5 bases. This CDR3 is built from 14 residues. Germline V lookup: CDR1 DFQATT, CDR2 SNEGSKA (reference sequence). V was clipped by 3 bases and J by 0 bases, with 9 bases between them. This CDR3 reads CSARGTGSNQPQHF. CDR3 DNA sequence: TGCAGTGCTAGGGGGACCGGTAGCAATCAGCCCCAGCATTTT.